This TCR beta chain derives from a study of blood T cell repertoires in COVID-19. CDR3 length: 16 amino acids. The ends were cut back, 0 bases at V and 2 bases at J, with 13 bases in the middle. CDR1 and CDR2 (germline): LNHNV, YYDKDF (reference sequence). Measured with immunoSEQ multiplex PCR; TCRdb has only the in-frame clones, and not every one. This sample yields around 200,000 clones, of which 80% to 90% are seen a single time; just under 0.9% belongs to the top ten. This clone was observed a handful of times. The rearrangement links TRBV15 to TRBJ2-5; a weak D match, TRBD2 (6 bases). The clonotype was recovered from a woman between 18 and 29 years old who had recovered from COVID-19. The source material was peripheral blood. In DNA, the CDR3 is TGTGCCACCAGCAGAGAGGGTAGCGGCCTTCAAGAGACCCAGTACTTC. This gives the protein CATSREGSGLQETQYF.